Following are 14 T cell receptor beta chains from one sample sequenced in a study of blood T cells in healthy people across ages. Together with a sample-barcoded 5' primer, a J-beta primer mix was included in a second PCR lasting about 6 to 11 cycles. TCRdb used MiXCR to reprocess the 5' RACE reads, holding one entry per CDR3 protein. The sample yields roughly 1.6 million distinct CDR3 sequences, roughly 32% seen once. Sample: blood. These receptors were collected from a woman in her thirties in good health.

For this clonotype: A much larger clonotype is one base distant, so this may be a read error. The J gene is TRBJ2-4, the V gene TRBV2, with unresolved D. The J call may be wrong; the DNA end is better matched by TRBJ2-7. Germline lookup yields CDR1 SNHLY and CDR2 FYNNEI. This CDR3 has 11 residues. Here the CDR3 DNA reads TGTGCCAGCAGGGTCCCCTACGAGCAGTACTTC. Protein sequence: CASRVPYEQYF.

This sequence joins TRBV4-1 and TRBJ2-3; TRBD2 aligns across 7 bases. The CDR3 has 15 residues. Losses at the gene ends were 4 bases for V and 10 bases for J; bases not matched to a gene: 14. Germline assignment: CDR1 MGHRA and CDR2 YSYEKL. The DNA of the CDR3 is TGCGCCAGCAGCCCCTCGGGACTACGAGGTTTAGCGCAGTATTTT. This codes for CASSPSGLRGLAQYF.

This clonotype was counted between two and nine times. The chain has TRBV7-9 and TRBJ2-7; D perhaps matches TRBD2 (6 bases). CDR1 is SEHNR, CDR2 FQNEAQ, per germline (reference sequence). The CDR3 contains 17 residues. The V gene lost 6 bases and the J gene lost 3 bases, with 24 bases spanning the gap. The CDR3 DNA follows: TGTGCCAGCAGACTTAGAGGAGGGAAAAAGATAGACTACGAGCAGTACTTC. Its translation: CASRLRGGKKIDYEQYF.

At least ten counts were recorded for this clonotype. The rearrangement joins TRBV4-2 to TRBJ1-1; 8 nucleotides agree with TRBD1. The junction had 7 bases not matched to a gene; V was cut back by 3 bases and J by 4 bases. The V gene's germline CDR1 is LGHNA and CDR2 YNFKEQ. The CDR3 runs 15 residues. CDR3 in amino acids: CASSQADREGTEAFF. CDR3 DNA sequence: TGTGCCAGCAGCCAGGCGGACAGGGAGGGCACTGAAGCTTTCTTT.

The chain carries TRBV10-1 and TRBJ2-1, with 7 bases matching TRBD2. V shed 0 bases and J 6 bases; nucleotides not matched to a gene: 5. CDR3 length: 15 amino acids. Germline loops: CDR1 WNHNN, CDR2 SYGVQD (reference sequence). CDR3 bases: TGCGCCAGCAGTGAGTCCCGGGACTATCGCAATGAGCAGTTCTTC. Its protein is CASSESRDYRNEQFF.

The table lists this clonotype with a few counts. The rearrangement uses TRBV5-1 and TRBJ2-7; D may be TRBD1 (6 bases). The V gene lost 4 bases and the J gene lost 2 bases, with 13 bases spanning the gap. The germline CDR1 and CDR2 sequences are SGHRS and YFSETQ. The CDR3 totals 14 residues. CDR3 region: CASSARGLPYEQYF. CDR3 in DNA: TGCGCCAGCAGCGCCAGGGGCCTCCCCTACGAGCAGTACTTC.

Regarding this clonotype: One end of the junction does not line up with germline, which may come from a read error. This rearrangement joins TRBV27 to TRBJ2-3; either TRBD1 or TRBD2 may fit D (6 bases each). Per germline, CDR1 MNHEY and CDR2 SMNVEV (reference sequence). This CDR3 contains 14 residues. CDR3 sequence (DNA): TGTGCCACCACGACCGCGGGGACAACAGATACGCGGTATTTT. This translates into CATTTAGTTDTRYF.

Points on this clonotype: A much larger clone lies a single base off, so this may be a read error. The V call is TRBV20-1, the J call TRBJ2-7, with 14 bases matching TRBD2. CDR3 length: 15 residues. Germline V CDR1 and CDR2: DFQATT, SNEGSKA (reference sequence). The V segment lost 1 base and the J segment 6 bases; nucleotides outside the gene matches: 5. This CDR3 reads CSARASGLAGVEQYF. In DNA, the CDR3 is TGCAGTGCTAGAGCGTCGGGACTAGCGGGAGTCGAGCAGTACTTC.

The V call is TRBV4-1, the J call TRBJ2-1; the D gene is possibly TRBD1 (5 bases). This CDR3 is built from 15 residues. V was trimmed by 1 base and J by 2 bases, leaving 9 bases between them. The V gene's germline CDR1 is MGHRA and CDR2 YSYEKL. The CDR3 coding sequence is TGCGCCAGCAGCCAAGGCAGGGTGCCCTACAATGAGCAGTTCTTC. It specifies CASSQGRVPYNEQFF.

The chain joins TRBV4-2 to TRBJ2-7; 13 nucleotides match TRBD2. This CDR3 comprises 16 residues. Germline CDR1 LGHNA, CDR2 YNFKEQ. V shed 4 bases, J shed 1 base, and the junction held 4 bases outside the gene matches. The CDR3: CASSLRLAGGSYEQYF. The CDR3, as DNA: TGTGCCAGCAGCCTTCGACTAGCGGGGGGTTCCTACGAGCAGTACTTC.

This clonotype turned up a few times. The chain has TRBV4-1 and TRBJ2-3; 12 nucleotides match TRBD2. The CDR3 extends over 17 amino acids. Looked up from germline, CDR1 is MGHRA and CDR2 is YSYEKL. V was pared by 1 base and J by 6 bases, with 8 bases of the junction left unmatched. CDR3 coding DNA: TGCGCCAGCAGCCAAGGTGCTAGCGGGAGGGCCTTGGATACGCAGTATTTT. This translates into CASSQGASGRALDTQYF.

The V and J genes are TRBV4-1 and TRBJ2-7, with D possibly being TRBD1 (5 bases). This CDR3 spans 15 amino acids. CDR1 is MGHRA and CDR2 is YSYEKL in the germline V gene. The V end was cut by 0 bases, the J end by 2 bases, with 11 bases between. DNA for the CDR3: TGCGCCAGCAGCCAAGAGACCAGGGCAACCTACGAGCAGTACTTC. Its translation: CASSQETRATYEQYF.

The chain is built from TRBV28 and TRBJ2-7; D is uncertain. V gave up 3 bases and J gave up 3 bases, with 12 bases separating them. CDR3 length: 14 amino acids. Per germline, CDR1 MDHEN and CDR2 SYDVKM. The CDR3 DNA follows: TGTGCCAGCAGTTTCAGCTTCGGCCGCTACGAGCAGTACTTC. This codes for CASSFSFGRYEQYF.

This clonotype was counted ten times or more. The rearrangement joins TRBV7-9 to TRBJ2-3, with D possibly TRBD1 on 6 matching bases. The V gene lost 5 bases and the J gene lost 0 bases, with 15 bases spanning the gap. Germline-derived CDR1 and CDR2 are SEHNR and FQNEAQ (reference sequence). The CDR3 has 16 residues. DNA of the CDR3: TGTGCCAGCAGCCTAATTGGGACAAGTAGCACAGATACGCAGTATTTT. It is translated as CASSLIGTSSTDTQYF.